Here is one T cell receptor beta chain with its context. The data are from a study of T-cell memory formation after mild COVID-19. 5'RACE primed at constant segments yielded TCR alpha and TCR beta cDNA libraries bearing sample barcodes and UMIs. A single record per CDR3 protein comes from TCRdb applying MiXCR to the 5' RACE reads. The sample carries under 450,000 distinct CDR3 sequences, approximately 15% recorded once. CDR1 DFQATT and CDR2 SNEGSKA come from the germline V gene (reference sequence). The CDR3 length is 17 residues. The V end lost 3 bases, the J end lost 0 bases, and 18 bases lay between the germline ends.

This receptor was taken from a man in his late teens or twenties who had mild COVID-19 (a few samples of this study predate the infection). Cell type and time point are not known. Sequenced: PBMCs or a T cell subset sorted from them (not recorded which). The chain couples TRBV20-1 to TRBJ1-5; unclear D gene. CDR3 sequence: CSASSELGLNSNQPQHF. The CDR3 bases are TGCAGTGCTAGCTCTGAGTTAGGTCTGAATAGCAATCAGCCCCAGCATTTT.